This record looks at one T cell receptor (beta chain) sequence and its context. This entry is derived from a study of blood T cell repertoires in COVID-19. Germline CDR1 reads KGHDR; CDR2 reads SFDVKD. V lost 4 bases, J lost 6 bases, and 10 bases stayed unmatched. CDR3 length equals 16 residues. Only in-frame clones appear in the TCRdb table, and some are missing; sequencing was by immunoSEQ multiplex PCR. The sample gives approximately 250,000 clones, 80% to 90% of which show up once; nearly 2% is in the top ten. This chain uses TRBV24-1 with TRBJ2-2, with 7 nucleotides matching TRBD1. This sequence was found in a man aged 30 to 39 with active or convalescent COVID-19. The material sequenced was peripheral blood. CDR3 protein: CATSETDRESPGELFF. CDR3 sequence (DNA): TGTGCCACCAGTGAAACCGACAGGGAGTCGCCCGGGGAGCTGTTTTTT.